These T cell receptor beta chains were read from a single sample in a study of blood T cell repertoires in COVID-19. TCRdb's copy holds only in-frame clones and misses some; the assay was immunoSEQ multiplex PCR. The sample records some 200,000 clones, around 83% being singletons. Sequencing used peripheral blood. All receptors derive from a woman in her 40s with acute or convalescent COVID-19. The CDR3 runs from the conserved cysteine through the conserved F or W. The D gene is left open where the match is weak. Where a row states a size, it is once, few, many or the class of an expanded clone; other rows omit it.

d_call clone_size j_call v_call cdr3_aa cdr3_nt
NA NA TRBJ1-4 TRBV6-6 CASSPQRSQGEKLFF TGTGCCAGCAGCCCTCAACGGTCACAGGGTGAAAAACTGTTTTTT
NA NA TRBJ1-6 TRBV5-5 CASSLNLRPTQNSPLHF TGTGCCAGCAGCTTGAACCTCAGGCCTACCCAGAATTCACCCCTCCACTTT
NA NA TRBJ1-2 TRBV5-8 CASSLLKSYGYTF TGTGCCAGCAGCTTGCTGAAGAGCTATGGCTACACCTTC
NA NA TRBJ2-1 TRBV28 CASREAVYNEQFF TGTGCCAGCAGGGAGGCGGTCTACAATGAGCAGTTCTTC
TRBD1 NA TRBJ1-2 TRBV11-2 CASRGTGAFSYGYTF TGTGCCAGCAGGGGGACAGGGGCGTTTTCCTATGGCTACACCTTC
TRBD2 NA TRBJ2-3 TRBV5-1 CASSLAGGTSGDTQYF TGCGCCAGCAGCTTGGCGGGGGGGACGTCTGGAGATACGCAGTATTTT
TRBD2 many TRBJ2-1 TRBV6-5 CASRPLAGGYNEQFF TGTGCCAGCAGACCCCTAGCGGGGGGGTACAATGAGCAGTTCTTC
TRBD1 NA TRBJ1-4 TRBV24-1 CATSDPRGRIEKLFF TGTGCCACCAGTGACCCCAGGGGGCGCATTGAAAAACTGTTTTTT
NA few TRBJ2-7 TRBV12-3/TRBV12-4 CASSLVREGEQYF TGTGCCAGCAGTTTGGTCCGGGAAGGCGAGCAGTACTTC
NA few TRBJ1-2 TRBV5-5 CASSQTGNQYGYTF TGTGCCAGCAGCCAAACAGGAAACCAATACGGCTACACCTTC
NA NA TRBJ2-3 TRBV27 CASSLTESTDTQYF TGTGCCAGCAGTCTAACGGAGAGCACAGATACGCAGTATTTT
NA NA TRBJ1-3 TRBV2 CASIGARSGNTIYF TGTGCCAGCATTGGGGCCCGCTCTGGAAACACCATATATTTT
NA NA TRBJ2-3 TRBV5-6 CASSLYRRTDTQYF TGTGCCAGCAGCTTGTATCGGAGAACAGATACGCAGTATTTT
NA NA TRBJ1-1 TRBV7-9 CASSFLTGSGTEAFF TGTGCCAGCAGCTTTCTAACAGGGTCGGGCACTGAAGCTTTCTTT
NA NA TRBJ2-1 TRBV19 CASRPADSYNEQFF TGTGCCAGCCGGCCAGCGGACTCCTACAATGAGCAGTTCTTC
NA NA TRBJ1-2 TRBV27 CASSSPGLTNYGYTF TGTGCCAGCAGTTCGCCAGGCCTTACTAACTATGGCTACACCTTC
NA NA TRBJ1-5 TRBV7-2 CASSLPGSNQPQHF TGTGCCAGCAGCTTACCAGGTAGCAATCAGCCCCAGCATTTT
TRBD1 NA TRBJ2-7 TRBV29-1 CSAIQGPGYEQYF TGCAGCGCTATACAGGGGCCGGGCTACGAGCAGTACTTC
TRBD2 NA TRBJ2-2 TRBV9 CASSVSYGGAIGELFF TGTGCCAGCAGCGTATCATACGGGGGGGCCATCGGGGAGCTGTTTTTT
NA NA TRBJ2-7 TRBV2 CASRQGTASYEQYF TGTGCCAGCAGGCAGGGGACGGCTTCCTACGAGCAGTACTTC
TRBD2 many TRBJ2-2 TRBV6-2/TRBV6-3 CASSFGGGESGELFF TGTGCCAGCAGTTTTGGCGGGGGGGAGTCCGGGGAGCTGTTTTTT
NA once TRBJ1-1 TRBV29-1 CSVEQREAFF TGCAGCGTGGAGCAAAGAGAAGCTTTCTTT
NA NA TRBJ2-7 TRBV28 CASRTMATGYEQYF TGTGCCAGCAGAACGATGGCCACGGGGTACGAGCAGTACTTC
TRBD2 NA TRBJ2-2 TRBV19 CASSSGLAGGGELFF TGTGCCAGTAGTAGCGGACTAGCGGGAGGCGGGGAGCTGTTTTTT
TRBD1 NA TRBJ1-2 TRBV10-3 CAISHGTGDNYGYTF TGTGCCATCAGTCATGGGACAGGAGACAACTATGGCTACACCTTC
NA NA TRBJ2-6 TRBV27 CASRTGDSSGANVLTF TGTGCCAGCAGAACAGGAGATAGCTCTGGGGCCAACGTCCTGACTTTC
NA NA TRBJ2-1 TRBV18 CASSPPGDGVYNEQFF TGTGCCAGCTCACCACCAGGGGATGGAGTATACAATGAGCAGTTCTTC
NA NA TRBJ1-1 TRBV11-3 CASSLVQGAEAFF TGTGCCAGCAGCCTGGTCCAGGGCGCTGAAGCTTTCTTT
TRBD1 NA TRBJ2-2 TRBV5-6 CASSPFLVRGQYTGELFF TGTGCCAGCAGCCCCTTTTTAGTCAGGGGGCAGTACACCGGGGAGCTGTTTTTT
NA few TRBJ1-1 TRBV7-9 CASSKRGNTEAFF TGTGCCAGCAGCAAACGGGGGAACACTGAAGCTTTCTTT
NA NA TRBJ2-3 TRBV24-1 CATRASVPDTQYF TGTGCCACCAGGGCTAGCGTTCCAGATACGCAGTATTTT
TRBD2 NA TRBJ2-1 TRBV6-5 CASSSIAGGLREQFF TGTGCCAGCAGCAGCATAGCGGGGGGGCTTCGTGAGCAGTTCTTC
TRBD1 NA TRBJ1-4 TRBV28 CASRLGQEQLVNEKLFF TGTGCCAGCAGACTGGGACAGGAGCAGTTAGTTAATGAAAAACTGTTTTTT
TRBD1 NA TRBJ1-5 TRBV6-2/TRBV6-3 CASSDRVGNQPQHF TGTGCCAGCAGTGACAGGGTCGGCAATCAGCCCCAGCATTTT
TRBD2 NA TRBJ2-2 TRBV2 CASSSSQREVYTGELFF TGTGCCAGCAGTTCCTCCCAGCGGGAGGTTTACACCGGGGAGCTGTTTTTT
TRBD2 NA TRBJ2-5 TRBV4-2 CASSQVGASGRSETQYF TGTGCCAGCAGCCAAGTAGGGGCTAGCGGGAGGAGTGAGACCCAGTACTTC
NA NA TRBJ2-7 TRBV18 CASSPGGDEQYF TGTGCCAGCTCACCGGGGGGTGACGAGCAGTACTTC
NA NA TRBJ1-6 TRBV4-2 CASSLDSPEASSYNSPLHF TGTGCCAGCAGCCTCGACAGCCCCGAAGCGAGCTCCTATAATTCACCCCTCCACTTT
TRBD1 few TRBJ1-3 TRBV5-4 CASSPTGGIGTIYF TGTGCCAGCAGCCCGACAGGGGGCATCGGCACCATATATTTT
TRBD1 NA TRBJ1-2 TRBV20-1 CSASSMGQGMVHGYTF TGCAGTGCTAGTAGTATGGGACAGGGGATGGTTCACGGCTACACCTTC
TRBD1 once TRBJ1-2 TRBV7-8 CASSSRQGIRSGYTF TGTGCCAGCAGCAGTCGACAGGGTATAAGGAGTGGCTACACCTTC
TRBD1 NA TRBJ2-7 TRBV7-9 CASSQPRDSQISYEQYF TGTGCCAGCAGCCAGCCTAGGGACAGCCAAATCTCCTACGAGCAGTACTTC
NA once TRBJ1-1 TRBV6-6 CASTPTGDTEAFF TGTGCCAGCACCCCAACCGGGGACACTGAAGCTTTCTTT
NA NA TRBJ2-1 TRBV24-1 CATSASSSYNEQFF TGTGCCACCAGCGCATCTAGCTCCTACAATGAGCAGTTCTTC
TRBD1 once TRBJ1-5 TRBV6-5 CASSYKTGMGQPQHF TGTGCCAGCAGTTACAAGACAGGGATGGGTCAGCCCCAGCATTTT
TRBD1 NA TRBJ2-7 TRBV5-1 CASSVAGQGVYEQYF TGCGCCAGCAGCGTGGCGGGACAGGGGGTTTACGAGCAGTACTTC
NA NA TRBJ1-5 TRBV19 CASSNREVQPQHF TGTGCCAGTAGTAATAGAGAAGTTCAGCCCCAGCATTTT
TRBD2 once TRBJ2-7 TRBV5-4 CASSLGRLAGVYEQYF TGTGCCAGCAGCTTGGGTAGGCTAGCGGGAGTCTACGAGCAGTACTTC
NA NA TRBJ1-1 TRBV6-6 CASSFNRATEAFF TGTGCCAGCAGTTTCAACAGGGCCACTGAAGCTTTCTTT
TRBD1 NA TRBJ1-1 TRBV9 CASSPRGWTEAFF TGTGCCAGCAGCCCCAGGGGGTGGACTGAAGCTTTCTTT